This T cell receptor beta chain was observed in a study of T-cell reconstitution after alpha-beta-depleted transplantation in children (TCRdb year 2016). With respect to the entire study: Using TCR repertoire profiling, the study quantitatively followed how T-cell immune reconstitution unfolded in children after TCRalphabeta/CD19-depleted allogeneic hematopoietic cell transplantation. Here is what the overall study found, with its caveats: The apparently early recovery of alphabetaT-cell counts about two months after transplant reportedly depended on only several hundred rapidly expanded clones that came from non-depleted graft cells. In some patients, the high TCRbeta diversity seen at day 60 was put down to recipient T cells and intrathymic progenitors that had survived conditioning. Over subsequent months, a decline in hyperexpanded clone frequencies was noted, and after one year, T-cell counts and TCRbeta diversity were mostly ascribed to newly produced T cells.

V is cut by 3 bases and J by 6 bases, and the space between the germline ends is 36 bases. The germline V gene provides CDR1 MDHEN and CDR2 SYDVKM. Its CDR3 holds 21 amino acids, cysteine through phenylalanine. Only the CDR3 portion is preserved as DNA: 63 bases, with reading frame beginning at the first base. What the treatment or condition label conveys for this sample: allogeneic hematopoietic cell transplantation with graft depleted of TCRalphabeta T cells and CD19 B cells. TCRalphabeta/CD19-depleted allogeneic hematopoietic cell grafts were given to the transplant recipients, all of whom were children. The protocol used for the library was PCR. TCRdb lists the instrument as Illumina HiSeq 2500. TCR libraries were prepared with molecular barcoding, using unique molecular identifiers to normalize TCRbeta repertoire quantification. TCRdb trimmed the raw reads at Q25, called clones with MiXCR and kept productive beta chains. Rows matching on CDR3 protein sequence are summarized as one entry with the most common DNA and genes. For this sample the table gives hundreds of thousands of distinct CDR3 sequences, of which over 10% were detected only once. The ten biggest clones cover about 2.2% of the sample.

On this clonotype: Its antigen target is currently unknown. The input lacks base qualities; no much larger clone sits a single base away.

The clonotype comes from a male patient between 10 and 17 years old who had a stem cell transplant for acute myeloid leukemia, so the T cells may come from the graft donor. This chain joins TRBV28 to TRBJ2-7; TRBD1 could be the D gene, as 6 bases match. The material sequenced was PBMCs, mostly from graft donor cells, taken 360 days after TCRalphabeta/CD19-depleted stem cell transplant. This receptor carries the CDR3 CASSFLWHGQGSGSFPAEQYF. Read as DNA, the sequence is TGTGCCAGCAGTTTTCTGTGGCACGGTCAGGGGTCAGGGAGTTTCCCGGCCGAGCAGTACTTC.